Here is one TCR beta chain with its context. Its antigen is currently unknown. Using immunoSEQ multiplex PCR, the repertoire was profiled, and TCRdb retains in-frame clones only, with some absent. The sample comprises roughly 51,000 clones, 80% to 90% of which are singletons, and around 15% rests with the top ten. This sample is drawn from a study of T cell responses to AZD1222 COVID-19 vaccine. Pooling covered second doses at about 4 or about 12 weeks. The V end lost 6 bases, the J end lost 2 bases, and 14 bases lay between the germline ends. The CDR3 is made up of 15 amino acids. Germline loops: CDR1 SNHLY, CDR2 FYNNEI. Study-level points and caveats: Just a handful of AZD1222 recipients tested seropositive at baseline. Distributed over spike, vaccine-associated CD4 TCRs predominated at 160-218 and 743-854. Repertoires were sampled only after the peak T cell response.

The J gene is TRBJ1-3, the V gene TRBV2; D unresolved. Sequencing was performed on peripheral blood, taken 28 days after the second AZD1222 dose. The sequence came from an adult who received the AZD1222 COVID-19 vaccine. Here the CDR3 reads CASRREASTGNTIYF. In nucleotides, the CDR3 is TGTGCCAGCAGGAGGGAGGCGTCGACTGGAAACACCATATATTTT.